A selection of T cell receptor beta chains follows, all from one sample in a study of T cells in Graves' hyperthyroidism and ophthalmopathy. One entry per CDR3 protein, called by TCRdb with MiXCR from the multiplex PCR reads. The repertoire holds 200,000 to 250,000 distinct CDR3 sequences, with roughly 18% as singletons. Material: blood. The receptors come from a man in his forties with Graves' hyperthyroidism. CDR3s include the opening cysteine and the closing phenylalanine or tryptophan. Each record gives: CDR3 protein, CDR3 DNA, V gene, clone size, J gene, D gene. A D gene is named only where the DNA matches it firmly. Clone size is shown for a subset of rows, as once, few, many or a class of expanded clone.

CDR3aa: CASSESGEPRPEAFF; CDR3nt: TGTGCCAGCAGTGAATCAGGCGAGCCACGGCCTGAAGCTTTCTTT; v_gene: TRBV25-1; abundance: few; j_gene: TRBJ1-1; d_gene: .
CDR3aa: CASSWGKAYEQYF; CDR3nt: TGTGCCAGCAGCTGGGGGAAGGCCTACGAGCAGTACTTC; v_gene: TRBV11-2; abundance: many; j_gene: TRBJ2-7; d_gene: .
CDR3aa: CASSTGTLNTGELFF; CDR3nt: TGTGCCAGCAGTACAGGGACACTTAACACCGGGGAGCTGTTTTTT; v_gene: TRBV2; abundance: many; j_gene: TRBJ2-2; d_gene: .
CDR3aa: CASSPRAGGMDTQYF; CDR3nt: TGTGCCAGCAGCCCCCGGGCGGGGGGGATGGATACGCAGTATTTT; v_gene: TRBV7-2; abundance: few; j_gene: TRBJ2-3; d_gene: TRBD2
CDR3aa: CASSLFAGGSGYTF; CDR3nt: TGTGCCAGCAGTTTATTTGCAGGGGGGAGTGGCTACACCTTC; v_gene: TRBV28; abundance: many; j_gene: TRBJ1-2; d_gene: TRBD1
CDR3aa: CASSHSDRQAWHGSTIYF; CDR3nt: TGTGCCAGCAGCCATTCGGACAGGCAGGCATGGCATGGAAGCACCATATATTTT; v_gene: TRBV6-9; abundance: .; j_gene: TRBJ1-3; d_gene: TRBD1
CDR3aa: CASSFSAVRKRTGINNEQFF; CDR3nt: TGTGCCAGCAGCTTTTCGGCAGTAAGGAAGCGGACAGGGATTAACAATGAGCAGTTCTTC; v_gene: TRBV7-6; abundance: .; j_gene: TRBJ2-1; d_gene: TRBD1
CDR3aa: CASSLVRGQGFPEAFF; CDR3nt: TGTGCCAGCAGCTTGGTGCGTGGACAGGGGTTCCCTGAAGCTTTCTTT; v_gene: TRBV5-5; abundance: many; j_gene: TRBJ1-1; d_gene: TRBD1
CDR3aa: CASSSPGSTGGYGYTF; CDR3nt: TGCGCCAGCAGCTCCCCGGGGTCGACGGGTGGCTATGGCTACACCTTC; v_gene: TRBV5-1; abundance: many; j_gene: TRBJ1-2; d_gene: .
CDR3aa: CASSSYSTGGGEQYF; CDR3nt: TGTGCCAGCAGTTCCTACTCGACAGGGGGCGGCGAGCAGTACTTC; v_gene: TRBV6-2/TRBV6-3; abundance: many; j_gene: TRBJ2-7; d_gene: TRBD1
CDR3aa: CASSLGLTYTGELFF; CDR3nt: TGTGCCAGCAGCTTAGGTCTTACCTACACCGGGGAGCTGTTTTTT; v_gene: TRBV7-2; abundance: many; j_gene: TRBJ2-2; d_gene: .
CDR3aa: CASTLGYNEQFF; CDR3nt: TGTGCCAGCACCTTGGGTTACAATGAGCAGTTCTTC; v_gene: TRBV11-2; abundance: many; j_gene: TRBJ2-1; d_gene: .
CDR3aa: CASSLGGGRTDTQYF; CDR3nt: TGTGCCAGCAGCTTAGGAGGAGGGCGCACAGATACGCAGTATTTT; v_gene: TRBV11-2; abundance: many; j_gene: TRBJ2-3; d_gene: .
CDR3aa: CASSLSPSGNYGYTF; CDR3nt: TGTGCCAGCAGTTTATCGCCCTCAGGGAACTATGGCTACACCTTC; v_gene: TRBV27; abundance: once; j_gene: TRBJ1-2; d_gene: .
CDR3aa: CASSLHGTGAGAYNEQFF; CDR3nt: TGTGCCAGCAGTCTACATGGGACCGGGGCAGGGGCCTACAATGAGCAGTTCTTC; v_gene: TRBV2; abundance: few; j_gene: TRBJ2-1; d_gene: .
CDR3aa: CASSSTGAGGEKLFF; CDR3nt: TGTGCCAGCAGTTCAACAGGGGCGGGGGGTGAAAAACTGTTTTTT; v_gene: TRBV28; abundance: few; j_gene: TRBJ1-4; d_gene: TRBD1
CDR3aa: CASSQGWTYRYTF; CDR3nt: TGTGCCAGCAGCCAAGGATGGACCTATCGCTACACCTTC; v_gene: TRBV3-1; abundance: many; j_gene: TRBJ1-2; d_gene: .
CDR3aa: CASSLRGRQLQHF; CDR3nt: TGTGCCAGCAGTCTCAGGGGCCGGCAGCTCCAGCATTTT; v_gene: TRBV2; abundance: .; j_gene: TRBJ1-5; d_gene: .
CDR3aa: CASRAGTSTDTQYF; CDR3nt: TGTGCCAGCAGGGCCGGGACTAGCACAGATACGCAGTATTTT; v_gene: TRBV6-1; abundance: .; j_gene: TRBJ2-3; d_gene: .
CDR3aa: CASSQTSTGLTYEQYF; CDR3nt: TGTGCCAGCAGCCAGACAAGCACAGGCCTAACCTACGAGCAGTACTTC; v_gene: TRBV7-2; abundance: once; j_gene: TRBJ2-7; d_gene: .
CDR3aa: CASSSLAGGPGELFF; CDR3nt: TGTGCCAGCAGCTCACTAGCGGGGGGGCCCGGGGAGCTGTTTTTT; v_gene: TRBV5-6; abundance: many; j_gene: TRBJ2-2; d_gene: TRBD2
CDR3aa: CASTWGWGGYTF; CDR3nt: TGTGCCAGCACTTGGGGCTGGGGGGGCTACACCTTC; v_gene: TRBV27; abundance: .; j_gene: TRBJ1-2; d_gene: .
CDR3aa: CSARDQGQGDEQYF; CDR3nt: TGCAGTGCTAGAGATCAAGGACAGGGGGACGAGCAGTACTTC; v_gene: TRBV20-1; abundance: .; j_gene: TRBJ2-7; d_gene: TRBD1
CDR3aa: CATAPTSAAAGSYEQYF; CDR3nt: TGTGCCACCGCCCCGACTAGCGCGGCGGCGGGGTCCTACGAGCAGTACTTC; v_gene: TRBV10-3; abundance: .; j_gene: TRBJ2-7; d_gene: TRBD2
CDR3aa: CASSPTLTAGSYEQYF; CDR3nt: TGTGCCAGCAGTCCTACCCTAACAGCGGGCTCCTACGAGCAGTACTTC; v_gene: TRBV11-2; abundance: few; j_gene: TRBJ2-7; d_gene: .
CDR3aa: CASSLGRLKGNEQFF; CDR3nt: TGTGCCAGCAGCTTAGGCAGGTTAAAGGGGAATGAGCAGTTCTTC; v_gene: TRBV7-2; abundance: few; j_gene: TRBJ2-1; d_gene: .
CDR3aa: CSVTTEVETQYF; CDR3nt: TGCAGCGTTACGACTGAGGTGGAGACCCAGTACTTC; v_gene: TRBV29-1; abundance: few; j_gene: TRBJ2-5; d_gene: .